The 32 T cell receptor beta chains listed next were all sequenced from one sample in a study of shared clonotypes between healthy human individuals. Profiling relied on immunoSEQ multiplex PCR, and the TCRdb table lists in-frame clones only, not all of them. The table lists some 1,600,000 clones, about 98% of them singletons. Material for sequencing was naive CD4+ T cells sorted from blood. Subset indicated: CD45RA+ positively selected. The receptor set was obtained from a man younger than 45 in good health.

This clone has just one count. This chain uses TRBV28 with TRBJ2-1; D is ambiguous. The germline V gene encodes CDR1 MDHEN and CDR2 SYDVKM. V lost 3 bases to trimming and J lost 8 bases, with 8 bases between them. The CDR3 totals 12 residues. The DNA of the CDR3 is TGTGCCAGCAGTTTCAGGTCGGATGAGCAGTTCTTC. This translates into CASSFRSDEQFF.

The chain joins TRBV10-3 to TRBJ2-5; unclear D gene. V was clipped by 0 bases and J by 1 base, with 6 bases between them. The CDR3 is 14 amino acids. Per germline, CDR1 ENHRY and CDR2 SYGVKD. The CDR3 nucleotides are TGTGCCATCAGTGAGTCGAATGGCCAAGAGACCCAGTACTTC. Translated: CAISESNGQETQYF.

On this clone itself: The same CDR3 also results from other DNA sequences found in this sample. The chain combines TRBV19 with TRBJ2-7; weak D call: TRBD1 (5 bases). V was pared by 5 bases and J by 3 bases, with 5 bases between. Germline V gene lookup returns CDR1 LNHDA and CDR2 SQIVND (reference sequence). CDR3 size: 11 residues. In DNA form, the CDR3 reads TGTGCCAGTAGTCAGGGCTACGAGCAGTACTTC. It is translated as CASSQGYEQYF. Full variable domain (missing parts from reference TRBV19 and TRBJ2-7): DGGITQSPKYLFRKEGQNVTLSCEQNLNHDAMYWYRQDPGQGLRLIYYSQIVNDFQKGDIAEGYSVSREKKESFPLTVTSAQKNPTAFYLCASSQGYEQYFGPGTRLTVT.

This clone appeared once. The chain combines TRBV18 with TRBJ2-1; D is unresolved. The germline CDR1 and CDR2 sequences are KGHSH and LQKENI. CDR3 size: 12 residues. The germline V and J ends were trimmed by 1 base and 8 bases, with 6 bases remaining between them. The CDR3 loop is CASSPRLDEQFF. The DNA for the CDR3 is TGTGCCAGCTCACCACGCTTGGATGAGCAGTTCTTC.

The chain is built from TRBV7-9 and TRBJ2-1, with 7 nucleotides matching TRBD2. Germline trimming cut 1 base from V and 7 bases from J; bases unmatched to any gene: 4. Germline lookup yields CDR1 SEHNR and CDR2 FQNEAQ (reference sequence). The CDR3 spans 14 residues. The CDR3 is CASSLGLAPNEQFF. CDR3 nucleotide sequence: TGTGCCAGCAGCTTAGGACTAGCTCCTAATGAGCAGTTCTTC.

This clone has only a few counts. Other DNA sequences in the same sample also yield this CDR3. The chain has TRBV7-9 and TRBJ2-5; D not resolved. The V end lost 3 bases, the J end lost 5 bases, and 4 bases lay between the germline ends. CDR1 is SEHNR, CDR2 FQNEAQ, per germline (reference sequence). CDR3 length: 11 amino acids. In nucleotides, the CDR3 is TGTGCCAGCAGCTTTGGGGAGACCCAGTACTTC. This sequence encodes CASSFGETQYF.

This chain joins TRBV6-1 and TRBJ2-1; the match to TRBD2 covers 11 bases. CDR1 and CDR2 (germline): MNHNS, SASEGT. Germline trimming cut 4 bases from V and 5 bases from J; bases unmatched to any gene: 4. This CDR3 is 15 amino acids long. CDR3 loop: CASSATSGTHNEQFF. CDR3 bases: TGTGCCAGCAGTGCGACTAGCGGGACACACAATGAGCAGTTCTTC.

For this clone: The same CDR3 is also encoded by other DNA sequences in this sample. The chain has TRBV9 and TRBJ2-3; 7 bases line up with TRBD2. Germline V gene sequence: CDR1 SGDLS, CDR2 YYNGEE. V trimming: 2 bases; J trimming: 0 bases; junction bases outside the gene matches: 3. CDR3 size: 15 residues. CDR3 nucleotides: TGTGCCAGCAGCGTCCTAGCGGCAAGCACAGATACGCAGTATTTT. Translation gives CASSVLAASTDTQYF. The full variable domain, with the rest looked up from reference TRBV9 and TRBJ2-3, is DSGVTQTPKHLITATGQRVTLRCSPRSGDLSVYWYQQSLDQGLQFLIQYYNGEERAKGNILERFSAQQFPDLHSELNLSSLELGDSALYFCASSVLAASTDTQYFGPGTRLTVL.

The rearrangement links TRBV18 to TRBJ1-3, with D unresolved. The CDR3 contains 19 residues. Trimming took 3 bases from V and 4 from J, leaving 25 bases between them. Per the germline V gene, CDR1 is KGHSH and CDR2 is LQKENI. The CDR3 sequence: CASSPPVARPGESGNTIYF. The CDR3 DNA follows: TGTGCCAGCTCACCGCCCGTGGCGCGTCCCGGGGAATCGGGAAACACCATATATTTT.

This chain connects TRBV30 to TRBJ2-7; D is uncertain. V was shortened by 0 bases and J by 4 bases, with 10 bases between the two germline ends. The CDR3 runs to 13 residues. Germline CDR1 GTSNPN, CDR2 SVGIG (reference sequence). The chain's CDR3 is CAWSVLAAYEQYF. DNA for the CDR3: TGTGCCTGGAGTGTACTGGCGGCATACGAGCAGTACTTC.

This chain uses TRBV29-1 with TRBJ2-7; TRBD2 matches at 13 bases. CDR3 length equals 14 residues. V dropped 4 bases and J dropped 4; count of bases not matched to a gene: 4. The germline CDR1 and CDR2 sequences are SQVTM and ANQGSEA. Written as DNA, the CDR3 is TGCAGCGTTGCCGGACTAGCGGGAGTTTACGAGCAGTACTTC. Residues: CSVAGLAGVYEQYF.

This chain connects TRBV7-2 to TRBJ2-5; the D is unclear. Trimming took 5 bases from V and 5 from J, leaving 12 bases between them. CDR1 and CDR2 (germline): SGHTA, FQGNSA. The CDR3 covers 13 residues. The CDR3 DNA follows: TGTGCCAGCAGCCCGCCCAACGAGGAGACCCAGTACTTC. Its translation is CASSPPNEETQYF.

V and J are TRBV7-9 and TRBJ2-3; D possibly corresponds to TRBD1 (6 bases). CDR1 SEHNR and CDR2 FQNEAQ come from the germline V gene (reference sequence). With 3 bases removed from V and 8 bases from J, the gap between germline ends came to 15 bases. CDR3 length: 14 residues. The CDR3 spells CASSFEGGAGTQYF. Written as DNA, the CDR3 is TGTGCCAGCAGCTTTGAAGGGGGTGCAGGTACGCAGTATTTT.

J is TRBJ2-1 and V is TRBV5-1; D is uncertain. Germline loops: CDR1 SGHRS, CDR2 YFSETQ. The CDR3 loop spans 11 amino acids. V lost 4 bases and J lost 9, with 8 bases in between. CDR3 in amino acids: CASSAHTEQFF. For the CDR3, the DNA is TGCGCCAGCAGCGCCCATACTGAGCAGTTCTTC.

This clone was seen a single time. The chain carries TRBV19 and TRBJ1-1, with D uncertain. CDR1 and CDR2 from the germline V gene are LNHDA and SQIVND (reference sequence). The CDR3 has 15 amino acids. Trimming stripped 1 base from V and 1 base from J, with 10 bases between. CDR3 amino acids: CASSIGTSPNTEAFF. The CDR3 nucleotides read TGTGCCAGTAGTATAGGCACATCGCCGAACACTGAAGCTTTCTTT.

This clone was observed a single time. V is TRBV28 and J is TRBJ1-4; 7 bases agree with TRBD1. Looked up from germline, CDR1 is MDHEN and CDR2 is SYDVKM. Trimming removed 5 bases from V and 10 bases from J; junction bases left unmatched: 10. The CDR3 consists of 14 residues. CDR3 sequence: CASSHRGRSVKLFF. Written as DNA, the CDR3 is TGTGCCAGCAGTCACAGGGGTCGGAGTGTAAAACTGTTTTTT.

The chain couples TRBV28 to TRBJ1-5; D is uncertain. The CDR3 is 12 amino acids. The V end was cut by 10 bases, the J end by 7 bases, with 14 bases between. Germline lookup yields CDR1 MDHEN and CDR2 SYDVKM. CDR3 sequence reads: CATKEGFQPQHF. The CDR3 DNA reads TGTGCCACCAAGGAGGGATTCCAGCCCCAGCATTTT.

The chain links TRBV4-1 to TRBJ2-3, with TRBD2 matching over 11 bases. This CDR3 spans 15 amino acids. Trimming at V came to 4 bases and at J to 5 bases, leaving 5 bases not matched to a gene. Germline loops: CDR1 MGHRA, CDR2 YSYEKL. DNA for the CDR3: TGCGCCAGCAGCCCCTCTAGCGGGAGGAGAGATACGCAGTATTTT. This encodes CASSPSSGRRDTQYF.

The chain uses TRBV6-5 and TRBJ1-4, with D uncertain. The CDR3 is 14 amino acids. V shed 3 bases and J shed 2 bases, with 7 bases lying between them. Looked up from germline, CDR1 is MNHEY and CDR2 is SVGAGI. This CDR3 reads CASSYGWTNEKLFF. The CDR3 nucleotides read TGTGCCAGCAGTTATGGGTGGACTAATGAAAAACTGTTTTTT.

This sequence joins TRBV5-4 and TRBJ2-6; D gene uncertain. V dropped 2 bases and J dropped 0 bases, with 12 bases sitting between them. Germline-derived CDR1 and CDR2 are SGHNT and YYREEE (reference sequence). This CDR3 has 17 residues. CDR3 nucleotide sequence: TGTGCCAGCAGCTTTCCAGCCCGGAGCTCTGGGGCCAACGTCCTGACTTTC. It encodes CASSFPARSSGANVLTF.

The chain is built from TRBV27 and TRBJ2-7, with D unresolved. V was cut by 2 bases and J by 6 bases, with 14 bases left in between. This CDR3 contains 14 residues. Germline CDR1 MNHEY, CDR2 SMNVEV (reference sequence). CDR3: CASSLAEYPSEQYF. CDR3 nucleotides: TGTGCCAGCAGTTTAGCTGAGTATCCCTCCGAGCAGTACTTC.

The gene calls are TRBV4-1 and TRBJ2-5, with D unresolved. The CDR3 loop spans 13 amino acids. Germline CDR1 reads MGHRA; CDR2 reads YSYEKL. V was trimmed by 4 bases and J by 5 bases, leaving 11 bases between them. CDR3 region: CASSRATWETQYF. The CDR3 DNA reads TGCGCCAGCAGCCGTGCTACTTGGGAGACCCAGTACTTC.

V is TRBV28 and J is TRBJ1-4; D gene ambiguous. Trimming took 8 bases from V and 3 from J, leaving 16 bases between them. Germline CDR1 MDHEN, CDR2 SYDVKM. The CDR3 totals 15 residues. The DNA for the CDR3 is TGTGCCAGCGAACCGCACGGGAACTCTAATGAAAAACTGTTTTTT. It codes for CASEPHGNSNEKLFF.

The genes are TRBV19 and TRBJ1-1; no definite D call. V was trimmed by 1 base and J by 4 bases, leaving 10 bases between them. The germline V gene encodes CDR1 LNHDA and CDR2 SQIVND (reference sequence). There are 14 residues in the CDR3. CDR3 residues: CASSIAGGGTEAFF. Written as DNA, the CDR3 is TGTGCCAGTAGTATAGCCGGAGGAGGCACTGAAGCTTTCTTT.

The chain joins TRBV25-1 to TRBJ2-2; D is unclear. Trimming stripped 6 bases from V and 0 bases from J, with 2 bases between. Germline assignment: CDR1 MGHDK and CDR2 SYGVNS. This CDR3 is 12 amino acids long. The CDR3 sequence is CASRPNTGELFF. CDR3 nucleotide sequence: TGTGCCAGCAGGCCGAACACCGGGGAGCTGTTTTTT.

The V and J genes are TRBV11-2 and TRBJ2-7; TRBD1 agrees at 9 bases. Germline V gives CDR1 SGHAT, CDR2 FQNNGV. This CDR3 is 13 amino acids long. The ends lost 5 bases at V and 9 bases at J; junction bases unmatched: 8. For the CDR3, the DNA is TGTGCCAGCAGCCACCGGGACAGGGAGGTGCAGTACTTC. Encoded protein: CASSHRDREVQYF.

The chain links TRBV4-2 to TRBJ2-1; TRBD2 might be the D (6 bases). CDR3 length equals 16 residues. Germline CDR1 is LGHNA and CDR2 is YNFKEQ. The V gene lost 0 bases and the J gene lost 0 bases, with 9 bases spanning the gap. This CDR3 reads CASSQDRRGSYNEQFF. CDR3 sequence (DNA): TGTGCCAGCAGCCAAGATAGGAGGGGCTCCTACAATGAGCAGTTCTTC.

The chain uses TRBV10-2 and TRBJ2-1; D may be TRBD2 (7 bases). Germline CDR1 and CDR2: WSHSY and SAAADI. The CDR3 consists of 16 residues. Trimming removed 5 bases from V and 0 bases from J, with 14 bases in between. The CDR3 sequence: CASSPPRGGSYNEQFF. CDR3 coding DNA: TGCGCCAGCAGTCCACCTAGGGGGGGCTCCTACAATGAGCAGTTCTTC.

This rearrangement joins TRBV7-3 to TRBJ2-2, with unresolved D. V lost 6 bases and J 1 base, leaving 6 bases between the germline ends. CDR1 and CDR2 from the germline V gene are SGHTA and FQGTGA. The CDR3 is 13 residues long. CDR3 sequence (DNA): TGTGCCAGCAGGAACAGGAACACCGGGGAGCTGTTTTTT. Translating gives CASRNRNTGELFF.

This chain uses TRBV6-5 with TRBJ2-7, with D possibly being TRBD2 (6 bases). The CDR3 contains 14 residues. V dropped 6 bases and J dropped 1 base, with 13 bases sitting between them. Germline CDR1 and CDR2: MNHEY and SVGAGI. This CDR3 reads CASRRGVPSYEQYF. For the CDR3, the DNA is TGTGCCAGCAGGCGGGGCGTGCCTTCCTACGAGCAGTACTTC.

The V gene is TRBV10-1, the J gene TRBJ2-1; no clear D. The CDR3 runs to 9 residues. Germline CDR1 WNHNN, CDR2 SYGVQD (reference sequence). Trimming stripped 10 bases from V and 4 bases from J, with 2 bases between. CDR3 sequence: CAMYNEQFF. CDR3 DNA sequence: TGCGCCATGTACAATGAGCAGTTCTTC.

In its sample, this clone was seen once. V is TRBV6-1 and J is TRBJ2-3; D is unclear. Trimming stripped 4 bases from V and 3 bases from J, with 5 bases between. The CDR3 is 12 amino acids. Germline CDR1 reads MNHNS; CDR2 reads SASEGT. For the CDR3, the DNA is TGTGCCAGCAGTGCCAGAACAGATACGCAGTATTTT. This codes for CASSARTDTQYF.